These 8 T cell receptor beta chains were sequenced from one sample in a study of blood T cell repertoires in COVID-19. Sequencing was performed with immunoSEQ multiplex PCR; in TCRdb, only in-frame clones are kept and a portion is missing. Found here are tens of thousands of clones, approximately 79% of them singletons; the top ten hold more than 25%. Material: peripheral blood. The source is a human donor in a cohort sampled during active COVID-19.

The chain uses TRBV9 and TRBJ2-2; the match to TRBD2 covers 8 bases. CDR1 and CDR2 from the germline V gene are SGDLS and YYNGEE. The J segment lost 1 base and the V segment lost 0 bases, leaving 2 bases of the junction unmatched. This CDR3 has 16 residues. The DNA of the CDR3 is TGTGCCAGCAGCGTAGGGACTAGCAGGAACACCGGGGAGCTGTTTTTT. As protein: CASSVGTSRNTGELFF. Filled out from reference TRBV9 and TRBJ2-2, the complete variable domain reads DSGVTQTPKHLITATGQRVTLRCSPRSGDLSVYWYQQSLDQGLQFLIQYYNGEERAKGNILERFSAQQFPDLHSELNLSSLELGDSALYFCASSVGTSRNTGELFFGEGSRLTVL.

This clone was seen a single time. The V call is TRBV20-1, the J call TRBJ2-5, with D possibly matching TRBD1 (6 bases). V lost 7 bases and J lost 5, with 11 bases in between. The germline gives CDR1 DFQATT, CDR2 SNEGSKA (reference sequence). The CDR3 is 11 residues long. CDR3 loop: CSVNREETQYF. CDR3 nucleotide sequence: TGCAGTGTAAACAGGGAGGAGACCCAGTACTTC.

This clone was picked up one time. At the DNA level, this CDR3 is encoded by other sequences in the same sample as well. V is TRBV15 and J is TRBJ1-1; D remains ambiguous. The germline V gene encodes CDR1 LNHNV and CDR2 YYDKDF (reference sequence). The V end was cut by 0 bases, the J end by 0 bases, with 5 bases between. This CDR3 region has 14 residues. CDR3 nucleotide sequence: TGTGCCACCAGCAGAGATCGGGTGAACACTGAAGCTTTCTTT. This translates into CATSRDRVNTEAFF.

The chain combines TRBV28 with TRBJ2-7, with 10 bases lining up with TRBD2. The CDR3 has 15 amino acids. CDR1 and CDR2 from the germline V gene are MDHEN and SYDVKM. J was trimmed by 3 bases and V by 3 bases; bases with no gene match: 5. Here the CDR3 DNA reads TGTGCCAGCAGTTTCCTAGCGGGAGCGGTCTACGAGCAGTACTTC. Residues: CASSFLAGAVYEQYF.

The chain recombines TRBV27 with TRBJ2-3; TRBD1 might be the D (6 bases). CDR1 MNHEY and CDR2 SMNVEV come from the germline V gene (reference sequence). The CDR3 runs 15 residues. V was pared by 2 bases and J by 5 bases, with 14 bases between. For the CDR3, the DNA is TGTGCCAGCAGTTTACAGGGGTCCCGCCGAGATACGCAGTATTTT. The encoded protein is CASSLQGSRRDTQYF.

This clone was picked up one time. J is TRBJ1-2 and V is TRBV5-4; 7 bases fit TRBD1. The germline CDR1 and CDR2 sequences are SGHNT and YYREEE (reference sequence). V shed 3 bases, J shed 8 bases, and the junction held 10 bases outside the gene matches. The CDR3 loop spans 14 amino acids. In DNA form, the CDR3 reads TGTGCCAGCAGCTCGGGACAGCTGGCTGCCGGCTACACCTTC. This translates into CASSSGQLAAGYTF.

This clone was counted a single time. The chain couples TRBV4-3 to TRBJ2-3; 10 nucleotides align to TRBD2. This CDR3 has 18 residues. J was trimmed by 9 bases and V by 0 bases; bases with no gene match: 15. Germline CDR1 reads LGHNA; CDR2 reads YSLEER. The CDR3 spells CASSQEVGLAALRGTQYF. CDR3 DNA sequence: TGCGCCAGCAGCCAAGAGGTTGGACTAGCGGCTTTAAGAGGCACGCAGTATTTT.

The chain is built from TRBV7-8 and TRBJ2-1, with D possibly being TRBD2 (5 bases). The CDR3 sequence is 13 residues long. Germline CDR1 reads SGHVS; CDR2 reads FQNEAQ. Trimming pared 6 bases from V and 9 bases from J, leaving 15 bases between. CDR3 sequence (DNA): TGTGCCAGCAGGAGAACGGGATCTGGTGAGCAGTTCTTC. Translating gives CASRRTGSGEQFF.